This T cell receptor beta chain was captured by sequencing in a study of molecular identifiers for immune sequencing clone quantification. About the research overall: Replicate runs used RNA from approximately 20,000 or 100,000 naive CD8 cells, which was split five ways into aliquots, and four of those aliquots were then sequenced. General observations from the study: Over 97% of effector molecules, but under 1% in naive cells, were held by clones with more than 20 RNA copies.

The use of previously described methods and listed TCR primers produced the bulk TCR libraries. TCRdb reprocessed the PCR reads with MiXCR, giving one entry per CDR3 protein. Of approximately 630,000 distinct CDR3 sequences detected, 25% appear once; the ten largest clones hold 0.7% to 0.95%. As regards this clonotype: As yet, its antigen is unknown. A much larger clone is a single base away; this may be a read error.

Germline assignment: CDR1 MNHEY and CDR2 SVGAGI. This CDR3 contains 13 residues. The TCR sequence derives from a human donor in good health. Some libraries in this study had Jurkat cell RNA spiked in. The V call is TRBV6-5, the J call TRBJ2-7; D is unclear. The sample taken for sequencing was naive CD8+ T cells from blood, with Jurkat cell RNA spiked in. This sample's subset: FACS-sorted CD8+CD4-CCR7+CD45RA+ naive T cells. In DNA, the CDR3 is TGTGCCAGCAGTCCTCAGGTAACCTACGTGCAGTACTTC. Translation gives CASSPQVTYVQYF.